This T cell receptor (beta chain) was found in a study of post-analysis software for immune sequencing data. The study's findings and limits: Normalized Chao1 diversity was significantly reduced in patients versus controls. Controls had lower frequencies than patients of about 5 TRBV segments, which included TRBV5-6, TRBV5-1 and TRBV20-1.

Note on this clonotype: No antigen is known for it.

Trimming left V 3 bases short and J 1 base short, with 12 bases between. This CDR3 comprises 15 residues. Germline CDR1 and CDR2: LGHNA and YNFKEQ. Researchers reported that TCR beta cDNA libraries carried unique molecular identifiers. TCRdb analysed the PCR reads with MiXCR anew, one entry per CDR3 protein. The table includes 740,000 or so distinct CDR3 sequences, around 50% detected once. The TCR originated in a girl aged 10 to 17 with multiple sclerosis. The sequenced material came from blood. The chain joins TRBV4-2 to TRBJ1-1; D uncertain. The CDR3 nucleotides read TGTGCCAGCAGCCAGAGGGAGACACCGAACACTGAAGCTTTCTTT. Its translation: CASSQRETPNTEAFF.